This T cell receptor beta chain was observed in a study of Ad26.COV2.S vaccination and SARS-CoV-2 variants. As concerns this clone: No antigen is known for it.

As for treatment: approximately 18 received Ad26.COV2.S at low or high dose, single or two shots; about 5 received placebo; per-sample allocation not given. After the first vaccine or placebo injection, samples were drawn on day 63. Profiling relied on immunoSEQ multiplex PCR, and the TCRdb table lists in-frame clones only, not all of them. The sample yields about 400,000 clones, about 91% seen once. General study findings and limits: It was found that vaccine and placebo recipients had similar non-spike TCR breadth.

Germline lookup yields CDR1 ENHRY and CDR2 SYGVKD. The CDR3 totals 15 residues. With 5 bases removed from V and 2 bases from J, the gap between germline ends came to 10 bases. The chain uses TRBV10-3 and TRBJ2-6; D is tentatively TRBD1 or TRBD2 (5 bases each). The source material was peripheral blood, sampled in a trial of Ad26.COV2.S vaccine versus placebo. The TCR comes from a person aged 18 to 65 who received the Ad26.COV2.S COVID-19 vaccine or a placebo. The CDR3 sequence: CAISRDLTGANVLTF. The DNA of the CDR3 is TGTGCCATCAGTCGGGACCTCACTGGGGCCAACGTCCTGACTTTC.